These 7 T cell receptor beta chains were all obtained from the same sample, sequenced in a study of shared clonotypes between healthy human individuals. Using immunoSEQ multiplex PCR, the repertoire was profiled, and TCRdb retains in-frame clones only, with some absent. This sample has hundreds of thousands of clones, with more than 75% found just once. Source material: PBMCs. Source of these receptors: a woman in her 40s in good health. Some clones in this sample may be carry-over from other donors' samples.

The CDR3 nucleotides are TGTGCCAGCAGCCCCACTGGCATCCGTTACGAGCAGTACTTC. Amino acid sequence: CASSPTGIRYEQYF. V and J are TRBV5-5 and TRBJ2-7; D is unclear. V gave up 4 bases and J gave up 4 bases, with 15 bases separating them. CDR1 and CDR2 (germline): SGHKS, YYEKEE (reference sequence). This CDR3 spans 14 amino acids.

The rearrangement uses TRBV5-4 and TRBJ2-5, with 8 positions matching TRBD1. The CDR3 runs 16 residues. Germline V CDR1 and CDR2: SGHNT, YYREEE (reference sequence). V lost 4 bases, J lost 4 bases, and 12 bases stayed unmatched. The CDR3 is CASSTRQGSPAETQYF. As DNA, the CDR3 is TGTGCCAGCAGCACCCGACAGGGGTCCCCCGCAGAGACCCAGTACTTC.

The CDR3, as DNA: TGTGCCACCAGCAGGGGGCAGGGGACGCCGGAAAAACTGTTTTTT. This gives the protein CATSRGQGTPEKLFF. V usage is TRBV15 and J usage is TRBJ1-4; TRBD1 might be the D (6 bases). The CDR3 has 15 amino acids. The V end lost 3 bases, the J end lost 8 bases, and 16 bases lay between the germline ends. Germline V gene data show CDR1 as LNHNV and CDR2 as YYDKDF (reference sequence).

This clone was counted a single time. This chain uses TRBV6-6 with TRBJ2-5; D possibly corresponds to TRBD1 (6 bases). The CDR3 has 12 residues. The germline V and J ends were trimmed by 5 bases and 4 bases, with 8 bases remaining between them. CDR1 MNHNY and CDR2 SVGAGI come from the germline V gene (reference sequence). In nucleotides, the CDR3 is TGTGCCAGCAGTAGGACAGTAGAGACCCAGTACTTC. The encoded protein is CASSRTVETQYF.

The chain recombines TRBV28 with TRBJ2-1; 7 bases map to TRBD2. Germline-derived CDR1 and CDR2 are MDHEN and SYDVKM. J lost 6 bases, V lost 3 bases, and 8 bases had no gene match. The CDR3 is 15 residues long. CDR3 loop: CASSFAGARGNEQFF. The CDR3, as DNA: TGTGCCAGCAGTTTCGCGGGAGCAAGGGGCAATGAGCAGTTCTTC.

This clone came up many times. The chain employs TRBV7-8 and TRBJ2-1; 7 positions match TRBD2. CDR1 and CDR2 from the germline V gene are SGHVS and FQNEAQ. V trimming: 5 bases; J trimming: 0 bases; junction bases outside the gene matches: 7. The CDR3 sequence is 16 residues long. The CDR3, as DNA: TGTGCCAGCAGCCTGGTGGGGGGGATCTCCTACAATGAGCAGTTCTTC. This gives the protein CASSLVGGISYNEQFF.

The rearrangement joins TRBV7-3 to TRBJ2-2; TRBD2 agrees at 9 bases. Germline V CDR1 and CDR2: SGHTA, FQGTGA. V was pared by 5 bases and J by 4 bases, with 11 bases of the junction left unmatched. This CDR3 spans 17 amino acids. The CDR3 spells CASSPNTSGWGTGELFF. CDR3 in DNA: TGTGCCAGCAGCCCGAACACTAGCGGGTGGGGCACCGGGGAGCTGTTTTTT.